This T cell receptor beta chain emerged from a study of cytomegalovirus exposure and HLA in healthy donors. Researchers ran the PCR with 60 Vbeta and 13 Jbeta primers. Sequenced by immunoSEQ multiplex PCR; TCRdb stores in-frame clones only, minus some. The sample shows around 140,000 clones, approximately 82% of them seen only once. The CDR3 consists of 17 residues. CDR1 is SEHNR and CDR2 is FQNEAQ in the germline V gene (reference sequence). The V segment lost 4 bases and the J segment 2 bases; nucleotides outside the gene matches: 7. This clone has a handful of counts. What it recognizes is unknown. Findings and limits, study-wide: Researchers reported that three CMV-associated chains were confirmed in vitro as CMV antigen-specific. The authors later linked a missense DCLRE1C variant to TCR beta V- and J-gene trimming. There were several of the most significant clusters that appeared linked to common viral pathogens in a later analysis. For presence/absence analyses, sequencing depth was assumed to be roughly uniform across donors.

The chain recombines TRBV7-9 with TRBJ1-4, with TRBD1 identical over 10 bases. This clonotype was sampled from a man younger than 45 in good health and CMV-seropositive. Sequenced input: PBMCs. The CDR3 spells CASSSRDRGGTNEKLFF. In DNA form, the CDR3 reads TGTGCCAGCAGCTCCCGGGACAGGGGCGGCACTAATGAAAAACTGTTTTTT.